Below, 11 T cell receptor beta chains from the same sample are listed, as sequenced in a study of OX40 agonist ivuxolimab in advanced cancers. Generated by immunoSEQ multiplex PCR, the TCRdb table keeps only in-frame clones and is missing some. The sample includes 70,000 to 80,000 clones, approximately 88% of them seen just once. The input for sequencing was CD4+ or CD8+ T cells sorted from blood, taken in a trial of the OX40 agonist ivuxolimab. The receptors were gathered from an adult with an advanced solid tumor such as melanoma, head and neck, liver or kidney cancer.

The CDR3 sequence is CASSPSDRGSNTIYF. CDR3 bases: TGTGCCAGCTCACCGTCCGACAGGGGTTCGAACACCATATATTTT. This chain connects TRBV18 to TRBJ1-3, with 8 bases aligning to TRBD1. The junction had 8 bases not matched to a gene; V was cut back by 3 bases and J by 7 bases. This CDR3 is 15 amino acids long. Germline CDR1 KGHSH, CDR2 LQKENI.

CDR3 protein: CASTTDGAYNEQFF. The CDR3 coding sequence is TGTGCCAGCACCACTGACGGGGCCTACAATGAGCAGTTCTTC. The V and J genes are TRBV28 and TRBJ2-1; a weak D match, TRBD2 (5 bases). Germline lookup yields CDR1 MDHEN and CDR2 SYDVKM. This CDR3 region has 14 residues. Trimming removed 7 bases from V and 2 bases from J, with 12 bases in between.

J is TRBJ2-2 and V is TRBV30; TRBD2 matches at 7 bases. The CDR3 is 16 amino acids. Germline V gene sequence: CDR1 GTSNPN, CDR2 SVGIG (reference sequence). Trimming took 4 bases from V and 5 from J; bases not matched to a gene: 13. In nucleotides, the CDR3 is TGTGCCTGGAACTATGGAGGGAGGGTTGGTACCGGGGAGCTGTTTTTT. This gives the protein CAWNYGGRVGTGELFF.

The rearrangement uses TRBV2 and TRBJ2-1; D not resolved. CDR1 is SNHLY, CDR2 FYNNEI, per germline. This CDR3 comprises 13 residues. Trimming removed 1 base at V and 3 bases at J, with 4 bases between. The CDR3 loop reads CASSEVSYNEQFF. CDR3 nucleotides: TGTGCCAGCAGTGAAGTCAGCTACAATGAGCAGTTCTTC.

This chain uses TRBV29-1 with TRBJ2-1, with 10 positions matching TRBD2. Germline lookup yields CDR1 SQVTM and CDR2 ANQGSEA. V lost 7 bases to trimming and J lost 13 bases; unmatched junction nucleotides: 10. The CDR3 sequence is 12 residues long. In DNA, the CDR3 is TGCAGCGGAACTCGTAGCGGGAGGTCCCAGTTCTTC. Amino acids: CSGTRSGRSQFF.

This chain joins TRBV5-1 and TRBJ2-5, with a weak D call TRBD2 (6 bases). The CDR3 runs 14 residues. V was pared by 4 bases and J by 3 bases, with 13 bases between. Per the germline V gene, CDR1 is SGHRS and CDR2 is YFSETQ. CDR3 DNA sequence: TGCGCCAGCAGCCCCAGGGTAGCGGAAGAGACCCAGTACTTC. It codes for CASSPRVAEETQYF.

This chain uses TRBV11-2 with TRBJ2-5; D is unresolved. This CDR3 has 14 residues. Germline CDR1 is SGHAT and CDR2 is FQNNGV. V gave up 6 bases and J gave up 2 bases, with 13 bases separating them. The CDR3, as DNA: TGTGCCAGCAGACATTGGCTCAGACAAGAGACCCAGTACTTC. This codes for CASRHWLRQETQYF.

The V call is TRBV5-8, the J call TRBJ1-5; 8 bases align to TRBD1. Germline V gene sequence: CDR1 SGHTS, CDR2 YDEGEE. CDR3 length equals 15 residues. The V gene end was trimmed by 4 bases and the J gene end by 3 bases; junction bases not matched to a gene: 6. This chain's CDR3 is CASSVGQGDNQPQHF. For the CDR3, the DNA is TGTGCCAGCAGCGTCGGACAGGGTGACAATCAGCCCCAGCATTTT.

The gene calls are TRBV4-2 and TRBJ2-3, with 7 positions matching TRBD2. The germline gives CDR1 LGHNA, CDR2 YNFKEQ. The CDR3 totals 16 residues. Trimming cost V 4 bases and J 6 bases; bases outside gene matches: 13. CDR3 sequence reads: CASSLAGTTASDTQYF. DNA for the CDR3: TGTGCCAGCAGCCTAGCCGGGACTACCGCGTCCGATACGCAGTATTTT.

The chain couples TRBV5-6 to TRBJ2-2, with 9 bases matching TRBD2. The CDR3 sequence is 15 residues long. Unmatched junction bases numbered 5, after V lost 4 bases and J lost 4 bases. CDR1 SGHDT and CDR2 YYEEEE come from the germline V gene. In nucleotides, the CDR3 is TGTGCCAGCAGCCGAGGACTAGCGAGCACCGGGGAGCTGTTTTTT. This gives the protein CASSRGLASTGELFF.

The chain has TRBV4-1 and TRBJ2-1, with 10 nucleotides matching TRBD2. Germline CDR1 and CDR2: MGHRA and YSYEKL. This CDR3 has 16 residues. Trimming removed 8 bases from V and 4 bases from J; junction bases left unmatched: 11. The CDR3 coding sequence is TGCGCCAGCCGAGCCCAGGAGACTAGCGGGTACAATGAGCAGTTCTTC. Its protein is CASRAQETSGYNEQFF.